The clone carrying this T cell receptor beta chain showed up just once. Sequenced by immunoSEQ multiplex PCR; TCRdb stores in-frame clones only, minus some. The table records approximately 300,000 clones, around 90% of them present only once. The data derive from a study of blood T cell repertoires in COVID-19. The overall study: T cells, B-cell-depleted T cells, or PBMCs provided the cDNA or gDNA that served as material.

V gave up 8 bases and J gave up 7 bases; unmatched junction bases: 8. The germline V gene has CDR1 SEHNR and CDR2 FQNEAQ (reference sequence). The length of the CDR3 is 14 residues. The chain carries TRBV7-9 and TRBJ1-6; 7 bases are a match to TRBD1. The sequencing input was peripheral blood. This clonotype originated in a woman aged 40 to 49 with acute or convalescent COVID-19. CDR3 sequence reads: CASGRQGGNSPLHF. The CDR3 DNA sequence: TGTGCCAGCGGACGACAGGGAGGCAATTCACCCCTCCACTTT.